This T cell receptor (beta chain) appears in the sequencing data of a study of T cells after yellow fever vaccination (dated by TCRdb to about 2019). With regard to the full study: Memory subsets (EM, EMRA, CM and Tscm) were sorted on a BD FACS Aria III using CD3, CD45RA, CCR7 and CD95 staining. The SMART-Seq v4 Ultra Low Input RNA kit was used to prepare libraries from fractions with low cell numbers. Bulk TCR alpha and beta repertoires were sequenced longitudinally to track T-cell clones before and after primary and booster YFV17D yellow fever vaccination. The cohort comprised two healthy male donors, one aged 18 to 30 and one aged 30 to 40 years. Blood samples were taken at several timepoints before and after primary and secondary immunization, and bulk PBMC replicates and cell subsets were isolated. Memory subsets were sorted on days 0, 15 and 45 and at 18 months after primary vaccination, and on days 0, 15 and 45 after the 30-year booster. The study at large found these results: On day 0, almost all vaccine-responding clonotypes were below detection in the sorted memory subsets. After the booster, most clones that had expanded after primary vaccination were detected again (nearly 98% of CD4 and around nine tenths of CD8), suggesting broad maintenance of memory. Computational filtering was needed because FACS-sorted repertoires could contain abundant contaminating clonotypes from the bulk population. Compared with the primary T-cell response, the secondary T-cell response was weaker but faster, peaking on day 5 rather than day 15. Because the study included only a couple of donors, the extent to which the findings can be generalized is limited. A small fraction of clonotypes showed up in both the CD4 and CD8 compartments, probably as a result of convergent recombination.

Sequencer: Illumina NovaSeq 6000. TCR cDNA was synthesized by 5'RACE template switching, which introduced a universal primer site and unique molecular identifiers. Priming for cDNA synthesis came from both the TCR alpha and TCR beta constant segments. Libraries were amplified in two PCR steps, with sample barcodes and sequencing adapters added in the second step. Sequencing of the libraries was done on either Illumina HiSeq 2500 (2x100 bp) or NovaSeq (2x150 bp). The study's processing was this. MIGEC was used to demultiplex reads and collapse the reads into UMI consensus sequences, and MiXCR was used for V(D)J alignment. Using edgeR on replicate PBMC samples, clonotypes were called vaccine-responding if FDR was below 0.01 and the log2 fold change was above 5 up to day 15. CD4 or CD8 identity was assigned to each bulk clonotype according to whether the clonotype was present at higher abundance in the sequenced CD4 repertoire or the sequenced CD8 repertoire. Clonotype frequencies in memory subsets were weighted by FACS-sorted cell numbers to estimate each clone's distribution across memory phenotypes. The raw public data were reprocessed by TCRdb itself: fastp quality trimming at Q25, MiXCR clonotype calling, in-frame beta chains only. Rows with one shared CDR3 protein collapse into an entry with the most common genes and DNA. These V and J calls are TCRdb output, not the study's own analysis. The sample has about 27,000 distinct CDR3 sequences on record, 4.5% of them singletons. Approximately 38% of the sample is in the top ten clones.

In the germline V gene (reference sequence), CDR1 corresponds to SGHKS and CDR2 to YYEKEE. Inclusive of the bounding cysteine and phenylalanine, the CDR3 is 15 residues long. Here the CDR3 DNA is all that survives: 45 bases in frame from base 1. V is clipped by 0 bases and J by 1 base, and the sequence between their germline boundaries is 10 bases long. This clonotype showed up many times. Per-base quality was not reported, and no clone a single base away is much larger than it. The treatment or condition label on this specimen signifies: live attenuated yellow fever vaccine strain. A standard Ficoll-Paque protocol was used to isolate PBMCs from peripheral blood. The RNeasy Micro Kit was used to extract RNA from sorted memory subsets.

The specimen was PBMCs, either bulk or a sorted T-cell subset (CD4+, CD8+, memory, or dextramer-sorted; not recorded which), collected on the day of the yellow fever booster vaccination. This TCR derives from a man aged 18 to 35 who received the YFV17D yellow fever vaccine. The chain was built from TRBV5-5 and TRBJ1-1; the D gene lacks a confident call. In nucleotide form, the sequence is TGTGCCAGCAGCTTGGGCCCCACAGAGAACACTGAAGCTTTCTTT. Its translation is CASSLGPTENTEAFF.